These 11 T cell receptor beta chains originate from one sample sequenced in a study of spatial heterogeneity in lung cancer (dated by TCRdb to between 2018 and 2021). Receptor amplification or capture employed 5' RACE. The sequencer listed for this sample is NextSeq 500. In TCRdb, the public reads were trimmed at Q25 with fastp and aligned with MiXCR, with productive beta chains retained. Rows are combined by CDR3 protein, so each entry shows the most common genes and DNA. For this sample there are some 2,100 distinct CDR3 sequences; 9.5% to 15% appear just once. The ten most abundant clones make up 23% of the sample. The time point label, as the study defines it: sample taken at primary tumor resection. Whole RNA extracted from tumor and nontumor lung tissue, or from cryopreserved PBMC samples, was used for TCR sequencing without cell sorting. Sequencing used normal lung tissue next to the tumor, obtained at surgery. The receptors were gathered from a male donor with early-stage non-small cell lung cancer.

This clonotype counts as large. Because the library targeted alpha chains, this beta chain is an off-target read whose size means little. The V gene is TRBV5-1, the J gene TRBJ2-5; the match to TRBD2 covers 16 bases. CDR1 is SGHRS and CDR2 is YFSETQ in the germline V gene. The CDR3 runs 17 residues. Trimming cost V 4 bases and J 2 bases; bases outside gene matches: 5. The CDR3 sequence: CASSPGLAGGRQETQYF. The DNA for the CDR3 is TGCGCCAGCAGCCCGGGACTAGCGGGGGGGCGTCAAGAGACCCAGTACTTC.

This clonotype qualifies as medium-sized. This beta chain represents an off-target read in a library built for alpha chains; its size is of limited meaning. This chain joins TRBV7-2 and TRBJ2-3; 13 bases are a match to TRBD2. This CDR3 is 16 amino acids long. V was clipped by 3 bases and J by 0 bases; unmatched bases: 0. The germline gives CDR1 SGHTA, CDR2 FQGNSA. The CDR3 region has the DNA TGTGCCAGCAGCTTGGGACTAGCGGGAAGCACAGATACGCAGTATTTT. It yields the protein CASSLGLAGSTDTQYF. Supplemented by reference TRBV7-2 and TRBJ2-3, the full variable domain reads GAGVSQSPSNKVTEKGKDVELRCDPISGHTALYWYRQSLGQGLEFLIYFQGNSAPDKSGLPSDRFSAERTGGSVSTLTIQRTQQEDSAVYLCASSLGLAGSTDTQYFGPGTRLTVL.

As for this clonotype: An end of the junction does not agree with germline; a read error may underlie this. This beta chain turned up in a library designed for alpha chains; as an off-target read, its abundance says little. The CDR3, as DNA: TGTGCCAGCAGCCCCGTTGATCGTGGGACCAACGTCCTGACTTTC. This gives the protein CASSPVDRGTNVLTF. This chain joins TRBV14 and TRBJ2-6; D remains ambiguous. CDR3 size: 15 residues. In germline, CDR1 is SGHDN, CDR2 FVKESK.

This clonotype is deemed medium-sized. Little can be read into the size of this beta chain, an off-target read in a library designed for alpha chains. The V call is TRBV5-6, the J call TRBJ2-1, with 8 nucleotides matching TRBD2. The length of the CDR3 is 11 residues. V lost 1 base, J lost 14 bases, and 2 bases stayed unmatched. Germline loops: CDR1 SGHDT, CDR2 YYEEEE. The CDR3 reads CASSLMGLEFF. CDR3 sequence (DNA): TGTGCCAGCAGCTTGATGGGACTAGAGTTCTTC.

There are many counts of this clonotype. This beta chain is an off-target read within a library intended for alpha chains, so its frequency means little. The chain employs TRBV11-2 and TRBJ2-2, with 7 bases fitting TRBD1. J gave up 4 bases and V 6 bases, and 5 bases lay outside the gene matches. The CDR3 contains 14 residues. Germline loops: CDR1 SGHAT, CDR2 FQNNGV. In nucleotides, the CDR3 is TGTGCCAGCAGTCCGACAGGGCCCACCGGGGAGCTGTTTTTT. Residues: CASSPTGPTGELFF.

By sample fraction, this clonotype is medium-sized. Because this beta chain is a stray read in a library intended to capture alpha chains, its abundance should not be given much weight. The chain carries TRBV6-2 or TRBV6-3 and TRBJ2-1, with a weak D call TRBD2 (6 bases). Germline V CDR1 and CDR2: MNHEY, SVGEGT. This CDR3 region has 14 residues. V was shortened by 7 bases and J by 11 bases, with 21 bases between the two germline ends. This CDR3 is CASTTPERRGKQFF. For the CDR3, the DNA is TGTGCCAGCACCACCCCCGAAAGGCGGGGAAAGCAGTTCTTC.

This clonotype is medium-sized by share. Being off target in a library aimed at alpha chains, this beta chain has a size of little meaning. The chain carries TRBV7-9 and TRBJ2-3; the D gene is possibly TRBD2 (5 bases). Germline CDR1 and CDR2: SEHNR and FQNEAQ (reference sequence). V was clipped by 3 bases and J by 3 bases, with 13 bases between them. This CDR3 comprises 15 residues. This CDR3 reads CASSLSGIRTDTQYF. In DNA, the CDR3 is TGTGCCAGCAGCTTGAGCGGAATTAGGACAGATACGCAGTATTTT.

By sample share, this clonotype is medium-sized. Because the CDR3's place on the DNA is in doubt, the DNA is left out and the CDR3 is given as listed by TCRdb. This beta chain represents an off-target read in a library built for alpha chains; its size is of limited meaning. The chain combines TRBV7-9 with TRBJ1-2; the D call TRBD1 from the table was never checked on the DNA. 13 amino acids form the CDR3, both terminal residues included. Germline-derived CDR1 and CDR2 are SEHNR and FQNEAQ (reference sequence). CDR3 residues: CASSSAVGTGITF.

This clonotype is large in the sample. With the library built for alpha chains, this beta chain is off target and its frequency is not meaningful. J is TRBJ2-3 and V is TRBV25-1; D gene unclear. Trimming left V 8 bases short and J 4 bases short, with 10 bases between. The V gene's germline CDR1 is MGHDK and CDR2 SYGVNS. This CDR3 spans 12 amino acids. The DNA for the CDR3 is TGTGCCAGCCTCGCCGCAGCAGATACGCAGTATTTT. Translating gives CASLAAADTQYF.

This clonotype was observed many times. The size of this beta chain means little, since it is a stray read in a library made for alpha chains. The genes are TRBV19 and TRBJ2-1; D not certain. Germline V lookup: CDR1 LNHDA, CDR2 SQIVND (reference sequence). CDR3 length: 16 amino acids. V gave up 2 bases and J gave up 0 bases, with 11 bases separating them. The CDR3 sequence: CASSISVGSSYNEQFF. The CDR3 DNA reads as TGTGCCAGTAGTATAAGCGTTGGAAGCTCCTACAATGAGCAGTTCTTC.

By share of the sample, this clonotype is medium-sized (0.01 to 0.1%). This beta chain is an off-target read within a library intended for alpha chains, so its frequency means little. The CDR3 protein is CASSEGRTYNEQFF. CDR3 sequence (DNA): TGTGCCAGCAGTGAGGGCAGGACCTACAATGAGCAGTTCTTC. The genes are TRBV2 and TRBJ2-1; no definite D call. In germline, CDR1 is SNHLY, CDR2 FYNNEI. Trimming removed 3 bases from V and 2 bases from J, with 8 bases in between. The CDR3 runs 14 residues. The full variable domain, its missing parts supplied by reference TRBV2 and TRBJ2-1, is EPEVTQTPSHQVTQMGQEVILRCVPISNHLYFYWYRQILGQKVEFLVSFYNNEISEKSEIFDDQFSVERPDGSNFTLKIRSTKLEDSAMYFCASSEGRTYNEQFFGPGTRLTVL.